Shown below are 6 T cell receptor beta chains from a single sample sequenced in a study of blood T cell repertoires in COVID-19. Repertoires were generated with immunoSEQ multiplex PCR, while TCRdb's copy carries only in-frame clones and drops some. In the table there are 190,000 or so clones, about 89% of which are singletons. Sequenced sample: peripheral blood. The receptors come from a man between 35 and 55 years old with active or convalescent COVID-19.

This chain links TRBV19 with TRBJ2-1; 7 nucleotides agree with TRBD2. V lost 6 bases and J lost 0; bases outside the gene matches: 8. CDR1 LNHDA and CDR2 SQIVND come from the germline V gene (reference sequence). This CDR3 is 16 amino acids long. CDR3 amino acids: CASRGRAGSSYNEQFF. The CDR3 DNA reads TGTGCCAGTAGGGGGAGGGCAGGTAGCTCCTACAATGAGCAGTTCTTC. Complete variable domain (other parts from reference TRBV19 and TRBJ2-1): DGGITQSPKYLFRKEGQNVTLSCEQNLNHDAMYWYRQDPGQGLRLIYYSQIVNDFQKGDIAEGYSVSREKKESFPLTVTSAQKNPTAFYLCASRGRAGSSYNEQFFGPGTRLTVL.

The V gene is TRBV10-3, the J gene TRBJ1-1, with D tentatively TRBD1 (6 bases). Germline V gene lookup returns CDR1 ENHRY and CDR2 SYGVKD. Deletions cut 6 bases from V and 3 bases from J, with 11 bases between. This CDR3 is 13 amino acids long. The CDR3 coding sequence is TGTGCCATCAGCAAACAGGGCGACACTGAAGCTTTCTTT. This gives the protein CAISKQGDTEAFF.

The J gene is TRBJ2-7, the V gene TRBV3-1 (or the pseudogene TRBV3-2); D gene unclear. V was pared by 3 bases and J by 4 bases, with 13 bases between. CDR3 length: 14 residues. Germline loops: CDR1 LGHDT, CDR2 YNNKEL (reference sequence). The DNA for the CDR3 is TGTGCCAGCAGCCAGACTGTGCGTGGGTACGAGCAGTACTTC. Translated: CASSQTVRGYEQYF.

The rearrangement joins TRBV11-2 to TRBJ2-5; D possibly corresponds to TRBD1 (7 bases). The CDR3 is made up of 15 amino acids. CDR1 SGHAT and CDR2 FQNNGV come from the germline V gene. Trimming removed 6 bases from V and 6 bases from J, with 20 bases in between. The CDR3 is CASRRHPEGAQTQYF. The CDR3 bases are TGTGCCAGCAGACGTCACCCGGAGGGGGCGCAGACCCAGTACTTC.

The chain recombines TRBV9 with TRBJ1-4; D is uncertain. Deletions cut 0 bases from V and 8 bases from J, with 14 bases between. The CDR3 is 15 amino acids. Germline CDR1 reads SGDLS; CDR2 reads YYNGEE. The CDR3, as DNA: TGTGCCAGCAGCGTAGAAGGAACCTTCGGGGAAAAACTGTTTTTT. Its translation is CASSVEGTFGEKLFF.

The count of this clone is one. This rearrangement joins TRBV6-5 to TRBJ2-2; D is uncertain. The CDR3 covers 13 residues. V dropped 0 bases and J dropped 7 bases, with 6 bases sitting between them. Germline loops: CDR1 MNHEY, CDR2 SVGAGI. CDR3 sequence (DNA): TGTGCCAGCAGTTACTCGACTTTCGGGGAGCTGTTTTTT. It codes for CASSYSTFGELFF.